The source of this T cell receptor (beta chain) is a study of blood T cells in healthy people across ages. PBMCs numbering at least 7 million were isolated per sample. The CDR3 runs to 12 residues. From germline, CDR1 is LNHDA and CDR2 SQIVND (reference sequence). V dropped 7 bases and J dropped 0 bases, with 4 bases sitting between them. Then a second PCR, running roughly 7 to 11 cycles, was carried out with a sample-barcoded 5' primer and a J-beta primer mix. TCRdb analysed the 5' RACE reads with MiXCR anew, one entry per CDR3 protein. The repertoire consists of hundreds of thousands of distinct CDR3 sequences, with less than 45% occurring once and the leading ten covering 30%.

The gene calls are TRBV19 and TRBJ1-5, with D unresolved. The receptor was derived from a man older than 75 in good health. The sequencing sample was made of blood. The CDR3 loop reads CASTLSNQPQHF. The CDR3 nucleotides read TGTGCCAGTACCCTTAGCAATCAGCCCCAGCATTTT.